The clone carrying this T cell receptor beta chain was counted once. Its antigen is currently unknown. The repertoire was sequenced with immunoSEQ multiplex PCR; TCRdb's copy has only in-frame clones and lacks some. Here the sample spans 150,000 to 180,000 clones, roughly nine tenths being singletons. The data stem from a study of T cell responses to AZD1222 COVID-19 vaccine. The CDR3 extends over 12 amino acids. V lost 6 bases and J 10 bases, leaving 14 bases between the germline ends. Germline loops: CDR1 SGHNT, CDR2 YYREEE (reference sequence). General study points: All repertoire sampling was performed exclusively after the peak T cell response. In the spike-specific TCR repertoire, nearly half reportedly target unmutated variant regions. The sample set comprised mostly white British donors with more females, and clonal diversity was possibly underestimated.

The TCR comes from an adult who had recovered from COVID-19. This chain connects TRBV5-4 to TRBJ2-1; D may be TRBD2 (5 bases). The sample here was peripheral blood, taken after recovery from COVID-19. The CDR3 here is CASISSGYEQFF. The CDR3 coding sequence is TGTGCCAGCATCTCTTCGGGGTACGAGCAGTTCTTC.